The 2 T cell receptor beta chains below were found in one sample sequenced in a study of cytomegalovirus exposure and HLA in healthy donors. The PCR employed 60 Vbeta primers together with 13 Jbeta primers. The method was immunoSEQ multiplex PCR; TCRdb's version includes in-frame clones alone and lacks a portion of them. The sample yields 140,000 to 150,000 clones, 76% seen once. Sequenced: PBMCs. The receptors were gathered from a woman between 35 and 50 years old in good health and CMV-seronegative.

This chain connects TRBV12-5 to TRBJ1-2; no clear D gene. V was trimmed by 3 bases and J by 3 bases, leaving 8 bases between them. Germline assignment: CDR1 LGHNT and CDR2 FRNRAP. The CDR3 extends over 13 amino acids. The CDR3: CASGFGSDYGYTF. The CDR3 DNA reads TGTGCTAGTGGTTTCGGCAGCGACTATGGCTACACCTTC.

The rearrangement links TRBV5-1 to TRBJ1-2; D remains unclear. The CDR3 totals 15 residues. Per the germline V gene, CDR1 is SGHRS and CDR2 is YFSETQ. Trimming removed 0 bases from V and 5 bases from J, with 14 bases in between. CDR3 DNA sequence: TGCGCCAGCAGCTTGGTGGCGGGAGGAGGGTATGGCTACACCTTC. It codes for CASSLVAGGGYGYTF.